These 30 T cell receptor beta chains were all obtained from the same sample, sequenced in a study of identical twins (dated by TCRdb to between 2015 and 2016). Library generation was performed with 5' RACE. Data came from an Illumina HiSeq 2000. TCRdb trimmed public reads at Q25 via fastp, called clones via MiXCR and kept in-frame beta chains. Every distinct CDR3 protein forms one entry, paired with its most common genes and DNA. The table for this sample lists around 370,000 distinct CDR3 sequences; 9% of them were counted only once. The ten largest account for roughly 9% of the sample. The source material was naive T cells sorted from blood. The sample's cell subset or site label, decoded: cells isolated with a human naive T-cell isolation kit. The receptor set was obtained from a woman aged 45 to 65 in good health.

This clonotype was picked up many times. The V call is TRBV12-5, the J call TRBJ1-1; unclear D gene. Germline-derived CDR1 and CDR2 are LGHNT and FRNRAP. V lost 0 bases and J 4 bases, leaving 9 bases between the germline ends. This CDR3 comprises 14 residues. For the CDR3, the DNA is TGTGCTAGTGGTTTGGTATCCCCTTTCACTGAAGCTTTCTTT. This gives the protein CASGLVSPFTEAFF.

The chain has TRBV5-5 and TRBJ2-1; perhaps TRBD1 as D (5 bases). Between the trimmed V and J ends, which lost 0 bases and 1 base, there was a span of 14 bases. CDR1 and CDR2 from the germline V gene are SGHKS and YYEKEE (reference sequence). The CDR3 is made up of 17 amino acids. The CDR3 DNA reads TGTGCCAGCAGCTTGGTAGAGGCTCGACAGTCCTACAATGAGCAGTTCTTC. Translated, it gives CASSLVEARQSYNEQFF.

This clonotype appeared a few times. This chain uses TRBV3-1 with TRBJ2-7; D remains unclear. The germline V gene encodes CDR1 LGHDT and CDR2 YNNKEL (reference sequence). Trimming pared 3 bases from V and 6 bases from J, leaving 15 bases between. The CDR3 contains 14 residues. CDR3 in DNA: TGTGCCAGCAGCCACCCCGGAACCAACTCCGAGCAGTACTTC. Its protein product is CASSHPGTNSEQYF.

This chain links TRBV6-5 with TRBJ1-3; D is possibly TRBD1 (5 bases). The germline CDR1 and CDR2 sequences are MNHEY and SVGAGI. The CDR3 has 15 residues. V gave up 10 bases and J gave up 0 bases, with 16 bases separating them. CDR3 sequence: CATALQGLSGNTIYF. DNA of the CDR3: TGTGCCACCGCCTTGCAGGGCCTCTCTGGAAACACCATATATTTT.

V and J are TRBV11-2 and TRBJ2-3; D remains ambiguous. CDR3 size: 12 residues. Germline assignment: CDR1 SGHAT and CDR2 FQNNGV. The V end was cut by 1 base, the J end by 6 bases, with 5 bases between. CDR3 residues: CASSLGYDTQYF. In DNA, the CDR3 is TGTGCCAGCAGCTTAGGGTACGATACGCAGTATTTT.

This clonotype showed up just a few times. DNA of the CDR3: TGCGCCAGCAGCCAGCTCCTTAGCGGGAGCATAGCCGGGGAGCTGTTTTTT. This codes for CASSQLLSGSIAGELFF. The rearrangement joins TRBV4-1 to TRBJ2-2; TRBD2 agrees at 9 bases. V shed 3 bases and J 6 bases; nucleotides not matched to a gene: 11. The germline CDR1 and CDR2 sequences are MGHRA and YSYEKL. The CDR3 is made up of 17 amino acids.

Regarding this clonotype: A junction boundary mismatches the germline segment, possibly from a read error. The chain recombines TRBV20-1 with TRBJ2-1, with TRBD2 identical over 8 bases. This CDR3 has 15 residues. Per germline, CDR1 DFQATT and CDR2 SNEGSKA (reference sequence). The DNA for the CDR3 is TGCCGTGCCATCCAAATAGCGGGGATATCCAATGAGCAGTTCTTC. Its translation: CRAIQIAGISNEQFF.

Many counts were recorded for this clonotype. V gene TRBV28 combines with J gene TRBJ2-5; TRBD2 matches at 13 bases. The CDR3 has 15 residues. Looked up from germline, CDR1 is MDHEN and CDR2 is SYDVKM. V lost 3 bases, J lost 5 bases, and 3 bases stayed unmatched. The CDR3 protein is CASSFGLAGVETQYF. The DNA of the CDR3 is TGTGCCAGCAGTTTCGGACTAGCGGGAGTGGAGACCCAGTACTTC.

The J gene is TRBJ2-2, the V gene TRBV7-2; D possibly corresponds to TRBD2 (5 bases). V was pared by 4 bases and J by 7 bases, with 13 bases between. Per germline, CDR1 SGHTA and CDR2 FQGNSA. CDR3 length equals 14 residues. The CDR3: CASSSRALGGELFF. CDR3 nucleotide sequence: TGTGCCAGCAGCTCGCGGGCACTCGGCGGGGAGCTGTTTTTT.

This clonotype was detected only a few times. This chain joins TRBV11-3 and TRBJ2-1; maybe TRBD1 (5 bases). Germline values: CDR1 SGHNT, CDR2 YENEEA. The CDR3 extends over 17 amino acids. V lost 0 bases to trimming and J lost 8 bases, with 20 bases between them. Here the CDR3 reads CASSLDRIGDVGDEQFF. The CDR3 DNA is TGTGCCAGCAGCTTAGATAGGATAGGGGATGTTGGCGATGAGCAGTTCTTC.

The genes are TRBV7-9 and TRBJ2-7; D uncertain. The CDR3 loop spans 12 amino acids. Looked up from germline, CDR1 is SEHNR and CDR2 is FQNEAQ (reference sequence). V was trimmed by 1 base and J by 6 bases, leaving 7 bases between them. The CDR3 loop reads CASSLVSGEQYV. The CDR3 bases are TGTGCCAGCAGCTTAGTGTCCGGCGAGCAGTACGTC.

This sequence joins TRBV28 and TRBJ2-5; tentatively, D is TRBD1 (6 bases). Trimming removed 4 bases at V and 3 bases at J, with 18 bases between. This CDR3 has 16 residues. Germline CDR1 MDHEN, CDR2 SYDVKM. CDR3 nucleotides: TGTGCCAGCAGTTCCTTCAGGGGCGGCAATAAAGAGACCCAGTACTTC. This translates into CASSSFRGGNKETQYF. The whole variable domain, filled in from reference TRBV28 and TRBJ2-5, reads DVKVTQSSRYLVKRTGEKVFLECVQDMDHENMFWYRQDPGLGLRLIYFSYDVKMKEKGDIPEGYSVSREKKERFSLILESASTNQTSMYLCASSSFRGGNKETQYFGPGTRLLVL.

This clonotype was recorded a few times. The V gene is TRBV6-2 or TRBV6-3, the J gene TRBJ2-1; 11 bases are a match to TRBD2. The CDR3 sequence is 15 residues long. With V trimmed by 5 bases and J by 3 bases, 3 bases remained unmatched. Germline V lookup: CDR1 MNHEY, CDR2 SVGEGT. CDR3 protein: CASSKGTSGYNEQFF. In DNA form, the CDR3 reads TGTGCCAGCAGTAAGGGGACTAGCGGCTACAATGAGCAGTTCTTC.

In its sample, this clonotype was seen many times. This chain uses TRBV28 with TRBJ2-7; 11 bases align to TRBD2. V gave up 2 bases and J gave up 6 bases; unmatched junction bases: 6. The CDR3 has 15 residues. The V gene's germline CDR1 is MDHEN and CDR2 SYDVKM. The CDR3 is CASSLTLAGGSEQYF. The DNA of the CDR3 is TGTGCCAGCAGTTTAACGCTAGCGGGAGGTTCCGAGCAGTACTTC.

This clonotype has more than one count but fewer than ten. The chain has TRBV12-3 or TRBV12-4 and TRBJ2-7; 8 bases align to TRBD2. With 5 bases clipped from V and 6 bases from J, the junction kept 6 bases outside the gene matches. The CDR3 totals 13 residues. The CDR3 is CASSREGLSEQYV. The CDR3 DNA reads as TGTGCCAGCAGTCGGGAGGGCTTGAGCGAGCAGTACGTC.

The chain couples TRBV28 to TRBJ2-7, with 10 bases identical to TRBD2. This CDR3 comprises 15 residues. Trimming at V came to 2 bases and at J to 3 bases, leaving 4 bases not matched to a gene. Germline CDR1 is MDHEN and CDR2 is SYDVKM. CDR3 region: CASSLRTSGYYEQYF. Here the CDR3 DNA reads TGTGCCAGCAGTTTAAGGACTAGCGGTTACTACGAGCAGTACTTC.

This clonotype has only a few counts. The chain links TRBV20-1 to TRBJ2-5; 14 bases are a match to TRBD2. Germline CDR1 reads DFQATT; CDR2 reads SNEGSKA (reference sequence). The CDR3 contains 16 residues. V was pared by 5 bases and J by 4 bases, with 9 bases of the junction left unmatched. The chain's CDR3 is CSASGTSGSGRETQYF. The CDR3 nucleotides are TGCAGTGCTTCCGGGACTAGCGGGAGTGGGCGAGAGACCCAGTACTTC.

This clonotype has a count of ten or more. The chain has TRBV27 and TRBJ2-1, with unresolved D. The CDR3 covers 15 residues. Trimming took off 5 bases at V and 0 bases at J, with 11 bases between the two ends. Germline CDR1 and CDR2: MNHEY and SMNVEV (reference sequence). The CDR3 DNA follows: TGTGCCAGCAGTGGGTGGATCAGCTCCTACAATGAGCAGTTCTTC. Translated, it gives CASSGWISSYNEQFF.

This chain links TRBV24-1 with TRBJ2-5, with D possibly being TRBD1 (5 bases). Per germline, CDR1 KGHDR and CDR2 SFDVKD. The CDR3 totals 15 residues. The V gene lost 2 bases and the J gene lost 3 bases, with 12 bases spanning the gap. In DNA, the CDR3 is TGTGCCACCAGTGATTCTCGACAGATAGAAGAGACCCAGTACTTC. It translates to CATSDSRQIEETQYF.

This rearrangement joins TRBV7-6 to TRBJ2-1; 12 positions match TRBD2. The V gene end was trimmed by 1 base and the J gene end by 4 bases; junction bases not matched to a gene: 5. Germline V gives CDR1 SGHVS, CDR2 FNYEAQ. The CDR3 contains 17 residues. CDR3 coding DNA: TGTGCCAGCAGCTTAGATACTAGCGGGAGGCCTTACAATGAGCAGTTCTTC. Its translation: CASSLDTSGRPYNEQFF. The whole variable domain, filled in from reference TRBV7-6 and TRBJ2-1, reads GAGVSQSPRYKVTKRGQDVALRCDPISGHVSLYWYRQALGQGPEFLTYFNYEAQQDKSGLPNDRFSAERPEGSISTLTIQRTEQRDSAMYRCASSLDTSGRPYNEQFFGPGTRLTVL.

This clonotype was picked up many times. The chain has TRBV7-3 and TRBJ2-3; 9 bases match TRBD2. The ends lost 5 bases at V and 3 bases at J; junction bases unmatched: 18. Germline CDR1 and CDR2: SGHTA and FQGTGA. CDR3 size: 19 residues. CDR3 sequence reads: CASSPHQGQLAGVTDTQYF. The CDR3 DNA is TGTGCCAGCAGCCCCCACCAGGGGCAATTAGCGGGAGTGACAGATACGCAGTATTTT.

This clonotype has just a few counts. The V and J genes are TRBV11-2 and TRBJ2-4; D not resolved. This CDR3 comprises 15 residues. V shed 2 bases and J shed 7 bases, with 15 bases lying between them. The V gene's germline CDR1 is SGHAT and CDR2 FQNNGV. CDR3 DNA sequence: TGTGCCAGCAGCTTAAACCCCGAGATATGGAACATTCAGTACTTC. Its protein product is CASSLNPEIWNIQYF.

This clonotype was observed a handful of times. V and J are TRBV6-5 and TRBJ2-1, with unresolved D. Germline-derived CDR1 and CDR2 are MNHEY and SVGAGI. The CDR3 spans 13 residues. The germline V and J ends were trimmed by 2 bases and 8 bases, with 10 bases remaining between them. CDR3: CASSYPNGHEQFF. The DNA for the CDR3 is TGTGCCAGCAGTTACCCCAATGGGCATGAGCAGTTCTTC.

This clonotype came up a few times. The CDR3 DNA sequence: TGCAGTGCTAGAGATGGCACAGATACGCAGTATTTT. It encodes CSARDGTDTQYF. This chain links TRBV20-1 with TRBJ2-3, with no clear D. In germline, CDR1 is DFQATT, CDR2 SNEGSKA (reference sequence). CDR3 size: 12 residues. V was trimmed by 0 bases and J by 1 base, leaving 2 bases between them.

This chain connects TRBV5-5 to TRBJ2-5, with 8 bases fitting TRBD2. V shed 3 bases, J shed 3 bases, and the junction held 4 bases outside the gene matches. This CDR3 spans 14 amino acids. Germline CDR1 SGHKS, CDR2 YYEKEE (reference sequence). CDR3 DNA: TGTGCCAGCAGCTCCCGGCGGGAGGAAGAGACCCAGTACTTC. This translates into CASSSRREEETQYF.

This clonotype was picked up many times. The CDR3: CSAENTEAFF. The CDR3, as DNA: TGCAGCGCGGAGAACACTGAAGCTTTCTTT. The chain carries TRBV29-1 and TRBJ1-1; D gene unclear. This CDR3 comprises 10 residues. V was clipped by 7 bases and J by 1 base, with 4 bases between them. From germline, CDR1 is SQVTM and CDR2 ANQGSEA.

The V and J genes are TRBV19 and TRBJ2-2; 10 bases fit TRBD2. The junction had 9 bases not matched to a gene; V was cut back by 8 bases and J by 6 bases. Germline V gene lookup returns CDR1 LNHDA and CDR2 SQIVND (reference sequence). The CDR3 consists of 15 residues. CDR3 sequence (DNA): TGTGCCAGTCGTACTAGCGGGATAGTCGCCGGGGAGCTGTTTTTT. It yields the protein CASRTSGIVAGELFF.

This chain connects TRBV27 to TRBJ2-3, with D maybe TRBD1 (6 bases). V lost 6 bases and J 3 bases, leaving 19 bases between the germline ends. The CDR3 runs to 16 residues. Per germline, CDR1 MNHEY and CDR2 SMNVEV (reference sequence). The CDR3 sequence: CASSRPPGHSTDTQYF. CDR3 nucleotide sequence: TGTGCCAGCAGCCGTCCCCCGGGACACAGTACAGATACGCAGTATTTT.

The chain's CDR3 is CSALGRYGEAFF. Written as DNA, the CDR3 is TGCAGTGCTTTAGGGAGGTATGGGGAAGCTTTCTTT. The V gene is TRBV20-1, the J gene TRBJ1-1; D gene unclear. The length of the CDR3 is 12 residues. V shed 5 bases and J shed 8 bases, with 15 bases lying between them. Per the germline V gene, CDR1 is DFQATT and CDR2 is SNEGSKA (reference sequence).

This clonotype was seen only a few times. This chain links TRBV6-5 with TRBJ1-2; D ambiguous. The CDR3 is 14 amino acids. The germline V gene has CDR1 MNHEY and CDR2 SVGAGI. Trimming left V 0 bases short and J 4 bases short, with 9 bases between. CDR3 region: CASSYSKQFYGYTF. The CDR3 DNA follows: TGTGCCAGCAGTTACTCGAAACAGTTCTATGGCTACACCTTC.